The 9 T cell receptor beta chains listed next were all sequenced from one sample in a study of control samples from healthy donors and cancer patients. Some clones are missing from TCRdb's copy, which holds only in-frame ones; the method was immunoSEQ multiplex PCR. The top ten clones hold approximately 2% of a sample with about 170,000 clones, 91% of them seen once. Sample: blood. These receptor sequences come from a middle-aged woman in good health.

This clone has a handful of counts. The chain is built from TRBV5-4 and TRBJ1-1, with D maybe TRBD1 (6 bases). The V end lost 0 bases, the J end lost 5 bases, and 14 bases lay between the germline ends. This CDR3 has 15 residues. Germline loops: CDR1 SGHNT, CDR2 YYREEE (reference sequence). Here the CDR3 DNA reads TGTGCCAGCAGCTTGGGAAAAGGGGGAGGAACTGAAGCTTTCTTT. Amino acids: CASSLGKGGGTEAFF.

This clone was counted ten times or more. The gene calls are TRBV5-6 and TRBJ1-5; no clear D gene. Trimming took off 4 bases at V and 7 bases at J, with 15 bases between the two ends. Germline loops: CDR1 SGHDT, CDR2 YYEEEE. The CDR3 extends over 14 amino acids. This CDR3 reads CASSRWGGGQPQHF. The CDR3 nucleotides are TGTGCCAGCAGCCGGTGGGGTGGCGGGCAGCCCCAGCATTTT.

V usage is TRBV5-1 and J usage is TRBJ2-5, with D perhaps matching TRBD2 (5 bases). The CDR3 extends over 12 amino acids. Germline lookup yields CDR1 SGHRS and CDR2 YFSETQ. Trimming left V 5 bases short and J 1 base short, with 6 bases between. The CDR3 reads CASSRGQETQYF. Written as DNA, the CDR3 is TGCGCCAGCAGTCGGGGCCAAGAGACCCAGTACTTC. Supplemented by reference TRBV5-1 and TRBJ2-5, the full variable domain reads KAGVTQTPRYLIKTRGQQVTLSCSPISGHRSVSWYQQTPGQGLQFLFEYFSETQRNKGNFPGRFSGRQFSNSRSEMNVSTLELGDSALYLCASSRGQETQYFGPGTRLLVL.

For the CDR3, the DNA is TGTGCCAGCAGTTACTCGTATGGGGCAGTCTCCTACGAGCAGTACTTC. Its protein is CASSYSYGAVSYEQYF. The chain employs TRBV6-2 or TRBV6-3 and TRBJ2-7; TRBD1 is a possible D gene (5 bases). The V and J ends lost 0 bases and 0 bases respectively, with 12 bases between them. CDR3 length: 16 amino acids. CDR1 is MNHEY, CDR2 SVGEGT, per germline.

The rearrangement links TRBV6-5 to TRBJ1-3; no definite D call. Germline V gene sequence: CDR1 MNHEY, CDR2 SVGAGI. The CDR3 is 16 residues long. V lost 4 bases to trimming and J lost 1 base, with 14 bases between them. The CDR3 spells CASSSTGGLSGNTIYF. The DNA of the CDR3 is TGTGCCAGCAGTTCGACTGGAGGGCTGTCTGGAAACACCATATATTTT.

Here the CDR3 DNA reads TGCGCCAGCAGCCAAGAAACCAGAAAAAACATTCAGTACTTC. Translation gives CASSQETRKNIQYF. This chain joins TRBV4-1 and TRBJ2-4; no firm D call. V was pared by 0 bases and J by 4 bases, with 7 bases between. Germline V CDR1 and CDR2: MGHRA, YSYEKL. The CDR3 has 14 residues.

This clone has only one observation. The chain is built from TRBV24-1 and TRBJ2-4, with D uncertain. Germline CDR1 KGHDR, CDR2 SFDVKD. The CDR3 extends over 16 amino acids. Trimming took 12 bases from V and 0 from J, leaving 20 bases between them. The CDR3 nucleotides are TGTGCCCCGATTAAGGTTCTGAAGCTAGCCAAAAACATTCAGTACTTC. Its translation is CAPIKVLKLAKNIQYF.

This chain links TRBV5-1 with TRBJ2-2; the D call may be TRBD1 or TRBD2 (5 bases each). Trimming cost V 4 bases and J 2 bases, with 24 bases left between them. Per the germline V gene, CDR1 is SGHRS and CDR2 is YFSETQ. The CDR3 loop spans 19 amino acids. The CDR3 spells CASSLTSQIGTGNTGELFF. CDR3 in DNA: TGCGCCAGCAGCCTGACCTCCCAAATCGGGACGGGAAACACCGGGGAGCTGTTTTTT.

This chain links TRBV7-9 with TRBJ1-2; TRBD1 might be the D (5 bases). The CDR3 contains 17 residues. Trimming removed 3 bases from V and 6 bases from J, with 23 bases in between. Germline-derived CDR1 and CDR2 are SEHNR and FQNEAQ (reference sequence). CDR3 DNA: TGTGCCAGCAGCTTCCCCAGGGAGTACGTCGGCGAGCATGGCTACACCTTC. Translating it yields CASSFPREYVGEHGYTF.